This T cell receptor (beta chain) was identified in a study of control samples from healthy donors and cancer patients. Germline-derived CDR1 and CDR2 are SGHRS and YFSETQ. The V end was cut by 7 bases, the J end by 0 bases, with 11 bases between. CDR3 length equals 14 residues. This table comes from immunoSEQ multiplex PCR, and its TCRdb copy is limited to in-frame clones, with some not included. The repertoire holds 120,000 or so clones, with 85% to 90% as singletons. The V gene is TRBV5-1, the J gene TRBJ2-1; maybe TRBD1 (6 bases). Material: blood. The sequence was obtained from a man between 25 and 39 years old in good health. This CDR3 reads CASRTDSSYNEQFF. The CDR3 DNA sequence: TGCGCCAGCCGGACGGACAGCTCCTACAATGAGCAGTTCTTC.